A single sample is the source of the 9 T cell receptor beta chains below, sequenced in a study of T cells in Graves' hyperthyroidism and ophthalmopathy. RNA transcripts yielded amplified TCR beta CDR3 regions. During a first-round RT-PCR of the TCR CDR3, the HTBI primer set was used. From the multiplex PCR reads, TCRdb called clonotypes with MiXCR, one entry per CDR3 protein. The sample yields under 650,000 distinct CDR3 sequences, about 16% seen once. What was sequenced was blood. The receptors stem from a woman in her twenties or thirties with Graves' hyperthyroidism.

The rearrangement joins TRBV7-9 to TRBJ2-3, with a weak D call TRBD1 (5 bases). Looked up from germline, CDR1 is SEHNR and CDR2 is FQNEAQ (reference sequence). The CDR3 contains 15 residues. V was clipped by 5 bases and J by 2 bases, with 14 bases between them. The CDR3 nucleotides read TGTGCCAGCAGCCTGAGACAGAGAGCCACAGATACGCAGTATTTT. It codes for CASSLRQRATDTQYF.

The V call is TRBV7-9, the J call TRBJ2-2; no clear D gene. Germline V CDR1 and CDR2: SEHNR, FQNEAQ (reference sequence). CDR3 size: 14 residues. V shed 5 bases and J shed 6 bases, with 13 bases lying between them. The CDR3 loop reads CASSPGLRPGELFF. The CDR3 bases are TGTGCCAGCAGCCCGGGTCTAAGACCCGGGGAGCTGTTTTTT.

The rearrangement joins TRBV6-1 to TRBJ2-5, with a possible D match to TRBD1 (6 bases). V lost 4 bases to trimming and J lost 3 bases, with 18 bases between them. The CDR3 extends over 16 amino acids. The V gene's germline CDR1 is MNHNS and CDR2 SASEGT. The CDR3 sequence: CASSVSDSQAEETQYF. CDR3 DNA sequence: TGTGCCAGCAGTGTGTCGGACAGCCAAGCTGAAGAGACCCAGTACTTC.

This clonotype was counted only a few times. The chain joins TRBV29-1 to TRBJ1-1; D is uncertain. V was clipped by 2 bases and J by 8 bases, with 6 bases between them. The length of the CDR3 is 10 residues. Looked up from germline, CDR1 is SQVTM and CDR2 is ANQGSEA. CDR3 coding DNA: TGCAGCGTTGAATCGGGGGAAGCTTTCTTT. Amino acids: CSVESGEAFF.

This clonotype was counted at least ten times. This chain joins TRBV10-3 and TRBJ2-1, with D tentatively TRBD2 (5 bases). The CDR3 consists of 15 residues. Germline V lookup: CDR1 ENHRY, CDR2 SYGVKD. V was trimmed by 4 bases and J by 0 bases, leaving 10 bases between them. The CDR3 region is CAISAAESSYNEQFF. The CDR3 DNA follows: TGTGCCATCAGTGCAGCGGAGAGCTCCTACAATGAGCAGTTCTTC.

This clonotype was recorded at least ten times. The chain is built from TRBV27 and TRBJ2-1; TRBD2 agrees at 7 bases. Germline V gene sequence: CDR1 MNHEY, CDR2 SMNVEV (reference sequence). The CDR3 length is 14 residues. After removal of 4 bases from V and 6 bases from J, the junction contained 6 bases not matched to a gene. CDR3 bases: TGTGCCAGCAGTTGGGCGGGAGATGGCAATGAGCAGTTCTTC. Protein sequence: CASSWAGDGNEQFF.

This clonotype was observed many times. The gene calls are TRBV2 and TRBJ1-2; the D gene is possibly TRBD1 (6 bases). V was trimmed by 5 bases and J by 4 bases, leaving 14 bases between them. Germline lookup yields CDR1 SNHLY and CDR2 FYNNEI. The CDR3 consists of 14 residues. CDR3 in DNA: TGTGCCAGCAGTTTACAGGGATGGGGCTATGGCTACACCTTC. Its translation is CASSLQGWGYGYTF. Using reference TRBV2 and TRBJ1-2 for the parts outside the CDR3, the full variable domain is EPEVTQTPSHQVTQMGQEVILRCVPISNHLYFYWYRQILGQKVEFLVSFYNNEISEKSEIFDDQFSVERPDGSNFTLKIRSTKLEDSAMYFCASSLQGWGYGYTFGSGTRLTVV.

This clonotype was detected a few times. This chain connects TRBV9 to TRBJ2-6; 9 bases match TRBD1. Trimming removed 3 bases from V and 2 bases from J; junction bases left unmatched: 6. The CDR3 is 17 residues long. The germline V gene encodes CDR1 SGDLS and CDR2 YYNGEE. CDR3 sequence reads: CASSGDRERAGANVLTF. The CDR3 coding sequence is TGTGCCAGCAGCGGGGACAGGGAGCGGGCTGGGGCCAACGTCCTGACTTTC.

Many counts were recorded for this clonotype. The chain employs TRBV20-1 and TRBJ1-1, with 7 positions matching TRBD1. J gave up 5 bases and V 5 bases, and 14 bases lay outside the gene matches. From germline, CDR1 is DFQATT and CDR2 SNEGSKA (reference sequence). The CDR3 is made up of 15 amino acids. The CDR3 loop is CSAGARGTPGTEAFF. In DNA, the CDR3 is TGCAGTGCTGGGGCCAGGGGGACACCCGGGACTGAAGCTTTCTTT.